This T cell receptor (beta chain) was retrieved from a study of cytotoxic CD8 clonotypes in ibrutinib-treated CLL. About the research overall: Investigators reported about 24 partial and 2 complete responses; after median roughly 65 months, roughly 15 patients remained remitted and roughly 12 progressed. Samples averaged about 260,000 productive templates and just under 95,000 productive rearrangements.

Germline CDR1 and CDR2: SGHRS and YFSETQ. Trimming took 4 bases from V and 4 from J; bases not matched to a gene: 7. There are 16 residues in the CDR3. Clones were read by immunoSEQ multiplex PCR, and TCRdb kept only the in-frame ones, dropping some. This sample has over 200,000 clones, with about three quarters found just once. The receptor comes from a human donor with chronic lymphocytic leukemia. The sample here was PBMCs, taken after 12 months of ibrutinib treatment. The genes are TRBV5-1 and TRBJ2-2; TRBD1 aligns across 10 bases. The CDR3 DNA sequence: TGCGCCAGCAGCCTCGGAGGACAGGGGGGCACCGGGGAGCTGTTTTTT. This gives the protein CASSLGGQGGTGELFF.